The TCR beta chain under discussion was sequenced for a study of cytomegalovirus exposure and HLA in healthy donors. Points from the study as a whole: Available immune exposure information covered CMV serostatus only.

Note on this clone: Antigen specificity is unknown.

The PCR made use of 60 Vbeta and 13 Jbeta primers. The repertoire was sequenced with immunoSEQ multiplex PCR; TCRdb's copy has only in-frame clones and lacks some. The repertoire includes hundreds of thousands of clones, 70% to 80% of them detected once, and 0.2% to 0.25% sits in the top ten. This TCR derives from a girl aged 2-10 years in good health and CMV-seronegative. The sequencing sample was made of PBMCs.

In nucleotides, the CDR3 is TGCGCCAGCAGTGTCGGGGGGGCCAGCTACAATGAGCAGTTCTTC. Protein: CASSVGGASYNEQFF. This chain links TRBV4-1 with TRBJ2-1, with TRBD2 matching over 8 bases. Germline lookup yields CDR1 MGHRA and CDR2 YSYEKL. The CDR3 consists of 15 residues. Losses at the gene ends were 6 bases for V and 3 bases for J; bases not matched to a gene: 7.